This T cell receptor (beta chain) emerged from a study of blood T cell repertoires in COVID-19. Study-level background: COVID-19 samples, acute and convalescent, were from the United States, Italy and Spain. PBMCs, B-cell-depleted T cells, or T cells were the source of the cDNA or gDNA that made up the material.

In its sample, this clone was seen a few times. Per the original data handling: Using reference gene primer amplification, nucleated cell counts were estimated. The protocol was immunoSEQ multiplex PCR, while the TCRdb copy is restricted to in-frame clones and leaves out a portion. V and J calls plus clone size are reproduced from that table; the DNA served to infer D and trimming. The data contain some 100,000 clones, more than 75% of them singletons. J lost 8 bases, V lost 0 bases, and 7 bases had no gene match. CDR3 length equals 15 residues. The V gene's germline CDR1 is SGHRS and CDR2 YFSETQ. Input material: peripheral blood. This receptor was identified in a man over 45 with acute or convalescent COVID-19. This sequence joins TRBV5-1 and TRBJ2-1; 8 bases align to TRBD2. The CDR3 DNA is TGCGCCAGCAGCTTGGTAGGCGGGAGGATTGATGAGCAGTTCTTC. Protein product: CASSLVGGRIDEQFF.